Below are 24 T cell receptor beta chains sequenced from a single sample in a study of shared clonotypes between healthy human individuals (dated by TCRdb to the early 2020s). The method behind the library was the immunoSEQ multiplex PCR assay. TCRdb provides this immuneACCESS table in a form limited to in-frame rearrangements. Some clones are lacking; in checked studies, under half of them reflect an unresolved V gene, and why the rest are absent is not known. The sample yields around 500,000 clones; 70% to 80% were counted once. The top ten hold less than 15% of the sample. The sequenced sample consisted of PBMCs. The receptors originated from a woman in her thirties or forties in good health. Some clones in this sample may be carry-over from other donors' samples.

CDR3 DNA: TGTGCCAGCAGTCAACAGGTCCACACAGATACGCAGTATTTT. Its protein product is CASSQQVHTDTQYF. The V call is TRBV6-1, the J call TRBJ2-3; possibly TRBD1 for D (5 bases). Germline-derived CDR1 and CDR2 are MNHNS and SASEGT. The CDR3 loop spans 14 amino acids. The V and J ends lost 5 bases and 2 bases respectively, with 11 bases between them.

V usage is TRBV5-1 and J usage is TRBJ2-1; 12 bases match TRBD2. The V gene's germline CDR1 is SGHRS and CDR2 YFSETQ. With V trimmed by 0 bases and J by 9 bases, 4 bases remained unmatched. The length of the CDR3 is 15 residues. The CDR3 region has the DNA TGCGCCAGCAGCTTGGGACTAGCGGGAGAAAGTGAGCAGTTCTTC. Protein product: CASSLGLAGESEQFF. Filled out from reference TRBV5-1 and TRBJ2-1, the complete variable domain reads KAGVTQTPRYLIKTRGQQVTLSCSPISGHRSVSWYQQTPGQGLQFLFEYFSETQRNKGNFPGRFSGRQFSNSRSEMNVSTLELGDSALYLCASSLGLAGESEQFFGPGTRLTVL.

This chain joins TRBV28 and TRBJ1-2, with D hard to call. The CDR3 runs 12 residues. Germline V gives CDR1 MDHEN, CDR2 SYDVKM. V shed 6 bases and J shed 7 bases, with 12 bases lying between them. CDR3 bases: TGTGCCAGCAGAAACGAGGCTCTTGGCTACACCTTC. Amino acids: CASRNEALGYTF.

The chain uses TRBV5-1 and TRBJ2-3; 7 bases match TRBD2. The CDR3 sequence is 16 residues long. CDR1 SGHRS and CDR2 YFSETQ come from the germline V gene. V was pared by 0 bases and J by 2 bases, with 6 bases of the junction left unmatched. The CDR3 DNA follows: TGCGCCAGCAGCTTGGAGGGGAGGGCCAACACAGATACGCAGTATTTT. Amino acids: CASSLEGRANTDTQYF.

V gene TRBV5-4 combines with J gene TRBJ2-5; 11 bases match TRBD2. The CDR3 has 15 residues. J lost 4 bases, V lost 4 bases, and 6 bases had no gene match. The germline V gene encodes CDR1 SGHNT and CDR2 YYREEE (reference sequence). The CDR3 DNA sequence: TGTGCCAGCAGCAGAAGTCTAGCGGGGGGAGAGACCCAGTACTTC. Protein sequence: CASSRSLAGGETQYF.

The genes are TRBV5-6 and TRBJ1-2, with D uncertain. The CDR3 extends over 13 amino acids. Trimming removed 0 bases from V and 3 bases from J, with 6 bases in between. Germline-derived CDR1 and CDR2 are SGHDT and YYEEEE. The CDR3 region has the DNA TGTGCCAGCAGCTTGGCTGGGCACTATGGCTACACCTTC. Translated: CASSLAGHYGYTF.

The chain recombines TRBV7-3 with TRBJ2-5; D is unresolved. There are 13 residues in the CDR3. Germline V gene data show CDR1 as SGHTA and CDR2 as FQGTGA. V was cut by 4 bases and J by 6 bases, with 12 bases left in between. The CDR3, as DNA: TGTGCCAGCAGCTCAGGACCTGGGAAGACCCAGTACTTC. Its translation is CASSSGPGKTQYF.

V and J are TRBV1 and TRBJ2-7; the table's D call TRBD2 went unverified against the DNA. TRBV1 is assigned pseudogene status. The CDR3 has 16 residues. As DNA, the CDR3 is TGCACCAGCAGCCACAAGCTTATAACTGCCCACTACGAGCAGTACTTC. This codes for CTSSHKLITAHYEQYF.

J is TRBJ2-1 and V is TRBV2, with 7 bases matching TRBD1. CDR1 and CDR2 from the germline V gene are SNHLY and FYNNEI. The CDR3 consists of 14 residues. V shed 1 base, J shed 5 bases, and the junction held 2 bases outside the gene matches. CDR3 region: CASSEGGTDNEQFF. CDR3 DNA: TGTGCCAGCAGTGAAGGGGGGACAGACAATGAGCAGTTCTTC.

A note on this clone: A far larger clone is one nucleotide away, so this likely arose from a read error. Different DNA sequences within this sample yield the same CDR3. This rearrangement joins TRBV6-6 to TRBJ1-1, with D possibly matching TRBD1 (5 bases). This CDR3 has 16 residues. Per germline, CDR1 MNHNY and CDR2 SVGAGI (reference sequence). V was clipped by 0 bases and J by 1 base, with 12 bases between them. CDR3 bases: TGTGCCAGCAGTTACTCGGGCGGGGGACCGAACACTGAAGCTTTCTTT. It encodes CASSYSGGGPNTEAFF.

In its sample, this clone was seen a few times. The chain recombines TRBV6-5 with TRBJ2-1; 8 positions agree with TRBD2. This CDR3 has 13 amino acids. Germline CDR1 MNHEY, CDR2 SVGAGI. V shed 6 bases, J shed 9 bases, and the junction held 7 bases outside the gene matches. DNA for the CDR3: TGTGCCAGCAGATCGGGAGGGCCGCCTGAGCAGTTCTTC. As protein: CASRSGGPPEQFF.

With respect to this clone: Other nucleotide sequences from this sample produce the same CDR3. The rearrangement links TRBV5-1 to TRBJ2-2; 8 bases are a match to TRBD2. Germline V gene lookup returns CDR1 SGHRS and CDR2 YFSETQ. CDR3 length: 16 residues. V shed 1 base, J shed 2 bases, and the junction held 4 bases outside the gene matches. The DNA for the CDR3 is TGCGCCAGCAGCTTGTTGGCGGGAGGAAACACCGGGGAGCTGTTTTTT. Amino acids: CASSLLAGGNTGELFF.

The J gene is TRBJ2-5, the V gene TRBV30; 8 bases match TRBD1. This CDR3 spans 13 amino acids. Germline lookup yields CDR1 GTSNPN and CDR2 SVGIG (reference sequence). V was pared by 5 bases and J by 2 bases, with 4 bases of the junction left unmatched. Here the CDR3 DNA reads TGTGCCTGGTGGACAGGGCCTCAAGAGACCCAGTACTTC. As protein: CAWWTGPQETQYF.

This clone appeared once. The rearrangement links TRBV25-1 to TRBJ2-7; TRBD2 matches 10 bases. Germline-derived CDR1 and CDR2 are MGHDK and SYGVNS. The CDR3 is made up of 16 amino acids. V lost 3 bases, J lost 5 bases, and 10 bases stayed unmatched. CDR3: CASSELLASGSDEQYF. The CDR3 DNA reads TGTGCCAGCAGTGAGTTATTGGCTAGCGGGAGTGACGAGCAGTACTTC.

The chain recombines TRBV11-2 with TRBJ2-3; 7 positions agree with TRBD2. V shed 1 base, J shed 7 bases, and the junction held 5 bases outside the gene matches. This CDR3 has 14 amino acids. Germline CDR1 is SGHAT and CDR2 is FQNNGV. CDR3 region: CASSLAGTTHTQYF. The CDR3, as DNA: TGTGCCAGCAGCTTAGCCGGGACTACGCATACGCAGTATTTT.

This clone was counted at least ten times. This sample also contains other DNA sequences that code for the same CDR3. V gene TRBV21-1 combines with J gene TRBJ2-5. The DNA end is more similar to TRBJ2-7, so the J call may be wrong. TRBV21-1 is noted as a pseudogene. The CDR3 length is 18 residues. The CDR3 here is CASSKLRGPLRGTYEQYF. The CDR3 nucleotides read TGTGCCAGCAGCAAACTTCGGGGACCCTTAAGGGGTACCTACGAGCAGTACTTC.

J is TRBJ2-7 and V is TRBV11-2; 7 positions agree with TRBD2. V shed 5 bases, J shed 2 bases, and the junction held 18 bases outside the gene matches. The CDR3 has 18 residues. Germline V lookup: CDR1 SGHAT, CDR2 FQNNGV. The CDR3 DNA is TGTGCCAGCAGCGCCCTCCTACCCCCTAGCGGCCCTGCCTACGAGCAGTACTTC. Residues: CASSALLPPSGPAYEQYF.

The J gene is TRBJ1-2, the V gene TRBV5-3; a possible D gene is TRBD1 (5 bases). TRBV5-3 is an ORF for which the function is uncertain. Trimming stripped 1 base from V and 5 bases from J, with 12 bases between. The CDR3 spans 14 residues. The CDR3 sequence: CARSLTGPGYGYTF. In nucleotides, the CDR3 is TGTGCCAGAAGCTTGACAGGCCCGGGGTATGGCTACACCTTC.

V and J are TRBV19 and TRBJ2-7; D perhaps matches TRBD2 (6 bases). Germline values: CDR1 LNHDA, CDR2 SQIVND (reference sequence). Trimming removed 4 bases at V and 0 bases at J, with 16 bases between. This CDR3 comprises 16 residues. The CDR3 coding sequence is TGTGCCAGTAGTACATCCACCGGGACTCGCTCCTACGAGCAGTACTTC. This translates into CASSTSTGTRSYEQYF.

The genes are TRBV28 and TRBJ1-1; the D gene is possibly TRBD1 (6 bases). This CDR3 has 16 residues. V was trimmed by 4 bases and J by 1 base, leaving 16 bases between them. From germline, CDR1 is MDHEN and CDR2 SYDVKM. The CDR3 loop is CASSSPGGAGNTEAFF. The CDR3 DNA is TGTGCCAGCAGTTCCCCCGGGGGCGCGGGGAACACTGAAGCTTTCTTT.

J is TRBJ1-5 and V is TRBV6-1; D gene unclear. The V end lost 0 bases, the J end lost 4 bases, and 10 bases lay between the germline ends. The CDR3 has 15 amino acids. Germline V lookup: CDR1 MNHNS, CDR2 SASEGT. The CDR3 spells CASSEAAAGNQPQHF. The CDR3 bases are TGTGCCAGCAGTGAAGCAGCCGCTGGGAATCAGCCCCAGCATTTT.

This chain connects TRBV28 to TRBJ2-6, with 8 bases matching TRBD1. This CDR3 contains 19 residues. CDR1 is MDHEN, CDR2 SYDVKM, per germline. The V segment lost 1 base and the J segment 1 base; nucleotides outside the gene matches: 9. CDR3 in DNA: TGTGCCAGCAGTTTATTAGGAGGACAGGGAGTTTCTGGGGCCAACGTCCTGACTTTC. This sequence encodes CASSLLGGQGVSGANVLTF.

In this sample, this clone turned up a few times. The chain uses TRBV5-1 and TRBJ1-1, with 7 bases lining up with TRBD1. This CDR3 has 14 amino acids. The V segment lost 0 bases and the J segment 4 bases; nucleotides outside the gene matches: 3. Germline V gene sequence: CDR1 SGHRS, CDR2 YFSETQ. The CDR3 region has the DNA TGCGCCAGCAGCTTGGGAGGGGGCACCACTGAAGCTTTCTTT. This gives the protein CASSLGGGTTEAFF. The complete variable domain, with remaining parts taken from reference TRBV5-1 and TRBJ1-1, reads KAGVTQTPRYLIKTRGQQVTLSCSPISGHRSVSWYQQTPGQGLQFLFEYFSETQRNKGNFPGRFSGRQFSNSRSEMNVSTLELGDSALYLCASSLGGGTTEAFFGQGTRLTVV.

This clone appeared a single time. CDR3 in amino acids: CASSLAGRGDNEQFF. The CDR3 nucleotides are TGCGCCAGCAGCTTGGCGGGCAGGGGGGATAATGAGCAGTTCTTC. The chain employs TRBV5-1 and TRBJ2-1; possibly TRBD1 for D (7 bases). V lost 0 bases and J 7 bases, leaving 14 bases between the germline ends. This CDR3 comprises 15 residues. CDR1 is SGHRS and CDR2 is YFSETQ in the germline V gene.